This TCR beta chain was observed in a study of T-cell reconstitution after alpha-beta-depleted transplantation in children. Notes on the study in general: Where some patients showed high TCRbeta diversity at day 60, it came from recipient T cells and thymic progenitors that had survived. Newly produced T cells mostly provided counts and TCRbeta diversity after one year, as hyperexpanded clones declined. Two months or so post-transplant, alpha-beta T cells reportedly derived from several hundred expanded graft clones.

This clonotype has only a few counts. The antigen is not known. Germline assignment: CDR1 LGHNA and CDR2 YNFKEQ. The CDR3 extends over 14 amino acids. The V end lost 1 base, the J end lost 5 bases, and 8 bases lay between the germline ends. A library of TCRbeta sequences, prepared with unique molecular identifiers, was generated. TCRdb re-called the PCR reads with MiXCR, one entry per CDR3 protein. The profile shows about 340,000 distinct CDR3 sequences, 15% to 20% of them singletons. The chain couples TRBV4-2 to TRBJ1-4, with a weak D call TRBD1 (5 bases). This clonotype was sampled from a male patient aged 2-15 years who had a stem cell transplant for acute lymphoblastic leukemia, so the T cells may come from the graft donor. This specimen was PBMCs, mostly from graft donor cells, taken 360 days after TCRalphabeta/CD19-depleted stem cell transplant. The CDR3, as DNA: TGTGCCAGCAGCCAAGGGGACGGAAATGAAAAACTGTTTTTT. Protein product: CASSQGDGNEKLFF.